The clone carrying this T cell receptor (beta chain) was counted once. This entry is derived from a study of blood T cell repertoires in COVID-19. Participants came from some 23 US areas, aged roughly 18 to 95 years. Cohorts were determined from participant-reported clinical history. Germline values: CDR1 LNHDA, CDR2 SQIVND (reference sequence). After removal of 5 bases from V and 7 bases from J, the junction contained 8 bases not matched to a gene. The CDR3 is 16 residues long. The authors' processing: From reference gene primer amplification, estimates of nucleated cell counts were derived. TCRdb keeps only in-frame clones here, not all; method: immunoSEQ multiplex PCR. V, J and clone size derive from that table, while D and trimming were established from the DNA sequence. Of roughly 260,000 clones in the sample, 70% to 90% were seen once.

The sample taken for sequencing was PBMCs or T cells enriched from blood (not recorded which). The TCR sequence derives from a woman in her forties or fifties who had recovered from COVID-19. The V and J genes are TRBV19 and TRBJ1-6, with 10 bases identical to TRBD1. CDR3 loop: CASSVYRDRGNSPLHF. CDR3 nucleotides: TGTGCCAGTAGTGTTTACCGGGACAGGGGAAATTCACCCCTCCACTTT.